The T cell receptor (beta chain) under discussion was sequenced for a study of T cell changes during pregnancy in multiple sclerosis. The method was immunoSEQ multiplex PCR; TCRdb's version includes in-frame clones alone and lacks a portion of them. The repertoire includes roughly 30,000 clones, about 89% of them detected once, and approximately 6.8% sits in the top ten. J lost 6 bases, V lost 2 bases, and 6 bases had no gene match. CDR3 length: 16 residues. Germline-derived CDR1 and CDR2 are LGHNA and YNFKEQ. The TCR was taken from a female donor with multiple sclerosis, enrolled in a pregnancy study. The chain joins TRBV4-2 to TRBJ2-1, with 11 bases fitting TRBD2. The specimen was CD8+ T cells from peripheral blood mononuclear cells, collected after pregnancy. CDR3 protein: CASSQLAGGPVNEQFF. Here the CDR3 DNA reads TGTGCCAGCAGCCAATTAGCGGGAGGGCCAGTCAATGAGCAGTTCTTC.